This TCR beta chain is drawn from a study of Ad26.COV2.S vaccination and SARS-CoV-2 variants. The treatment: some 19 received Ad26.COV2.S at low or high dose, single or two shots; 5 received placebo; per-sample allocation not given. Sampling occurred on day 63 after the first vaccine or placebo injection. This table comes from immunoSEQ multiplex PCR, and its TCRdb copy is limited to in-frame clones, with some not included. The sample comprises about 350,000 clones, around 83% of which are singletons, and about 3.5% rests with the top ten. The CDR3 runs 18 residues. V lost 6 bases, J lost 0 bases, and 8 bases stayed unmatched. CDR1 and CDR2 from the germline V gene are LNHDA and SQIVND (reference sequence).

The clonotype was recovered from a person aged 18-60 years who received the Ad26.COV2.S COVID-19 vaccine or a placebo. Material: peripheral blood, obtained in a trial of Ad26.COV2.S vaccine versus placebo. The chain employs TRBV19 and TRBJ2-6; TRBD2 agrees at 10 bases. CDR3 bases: TGTGCCAGTAGAAGAACTAGCGGGGCAAACTCTGGGGCCAACGTCCTGACTTTC. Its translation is CASRRTSGANSGANVLTF.